This TCR beta chain was observed in a study of blood T cell repertoires in COVID-19 (dated by TCRdb to the early 2020s). A note on the overall study: The collaborator samples originated in the United States, Italy and Spain and spanned the acute and convalescent phases of COVID-19. Where HLA class I and class II types were available, the types were taken from metadata supplied by the sample provider, not from assay-based typing. The repertoires were released in a freely available public database intended as a resource for research on the immune response to SARS-CoV-2. Nearly every sample came with metadata listing a de-identified subject ID, COVID-19 status, age in years and sex. Samples were obtained from the ongoing ImmuneRACE study (first 160 participants) and from about 1,300 subjects provided by 6 global collaborators. The material from the prospective study consisted of cDNA or gDNA derived from T cells, B-cell-depleted T cells, or PBMCs. Subjects who had been exposed to COVID-19, were actively infected with it, or had recovered from it provided the deeply sampled blood TCRbeta repertoires that made up the dataset.

As for this clone: No cognate antigen has been identified for it. No much larger clonotype is one base removed from it; base qualities were not supplied.

Overall study results and their limits: Clinical and demographic metadata were provided uncurated, with the amount varying by source and participant.

TCRbeta CDR3 regions were amplified from genomic DNA using the immunoSEQ Assay, a bias-controlled multiplex PCR. The published analysis was carried out like this. The number of nucleated cells in each sample was estimated from the amplification of reference gene primers within the assay. Sequence reads were collapsed and filtered to measure the absolute abundance of every unique TCRbeta CDR3 rearrangement. Productive Simpson clonality was computed per sample as the square root of Simpson's diversity index over productive rearrangements. The immuneACCESS repertoire file appears here via TCRdb, limited to in-frame rearrangements. These files lack a portion of the clones; in checked studies, under half of the deficit traces to unresolved V genes, and the cause of the others is not known. D and trimming were read from the DNA, whereas the V and J calls and clone size are those reported in that table. The sample table shows 200,000 to 300,000 clones, and 88% are seen once. Of the sample, 2% to 2.5% is held by the ten largest clones.

CDR1 and CDR2 (KGHSH, LQKENI) derive from the germline V gene. V ends up 3 bases short and J 5 bases short, with an unmatched junction base count of 4. The CDR3, cysteine through phenylalanine, is 15 amino acids long. Left in the record is the CDR3 DNA by itself, 45 bases read in frame from the first base. In the prospective study, participants were roughly 18 to 90 years old, resided in about two dozen geographic areas of the United States, and were enrolled through a virtual design. Cohort assignment in the prospective study relied on participant-reported clinical history from a screening survey and a study questionnaire. In the prospective study, whole blood, serum and a nasopharyngeal or oropharyngeal swab were collected from each participant by mobile phlebotomists. Prospective study participants could optionally give additional blood draws and questionnaires over an approximately 2-month period. Before DNA extraction, blood samples from the prospective study were shipped at room temperature or frozen.

The chain uses TRBV18 and TRBJ1-6, with 7 bases in between that match TRBD1. This clonotype originated in a middle-aged woman with acute COVID-19. Sequencing was done on a sample of PBMCs or T cells enriched from blood (not recorded which). Here is the DNA: TGTGCCAGCTCACCGGGACAGACCGATAATTCACCCCTCCACTTT. Translated, this gives CASSPGQTDNSPLHF.